The clone carrying this TCR beta chain was seen repeatedly, ten times or more. Its antigen is unidentified. The TCR library protocol attached unique molecular identifiers to the individual cDNA molecules. TCRdb reanalysed the 5' RACE reads using MiXCR and keeps one entry per CDR3 protein. Altogether roughly 33,000 distinct CDR3 sequences are present, approximately 6% being singletons, with the ten largest covering 5% to 6.5%. This sample is drawn from a study of early T cells in non-severe SARS-CoV-2 infection. General study results and limits: There was a bias toward anti-spike CD8 responses in VDJdb matching, which missed private and CD4 specificities.

Germline CDR1 is SGHAT and CDR2 is FQNNGV. J lost 1 base, V lost 5 bases, and 7 bases had no gene match. This CDR3 region has 15 residues. The specimen sequenced was whole blood. V gene TRBV11-2 combines with J gene TRBJ2-5; 7 bases line up with TRBD1. This receptor was taken from an adult who was a healthcare worker with PCR-confirmed SARS-CoV-2 infection or an uninfected control (not recorded which). The CDR3, as DNA: TGTGCCAGCAGCGCCGGGACAGCTAGCCAAGAGACCCAGTACTTC. It codes for CASSAGTASQETQYF.